The T cell receptor beta chain under discussion was sequenced for a study of blood T cell repertoires in COVID-19. The CDR3 is 15 residues long. Germline CDR1 and CDR2: SNHLY and FYNNEI. With 6 bases removed from V and 5 bases from J, the gap between germline ends came to 19 bases. Measured with immunoSEQ multiplex PCR; TCRdb has only the in-frame clones, and not every one. The top ten hold about 12% of the sample, which has under 300,000 clones, approximately 87% seen once. The receptor comes from a woman aged 30 to 39 with COVID-19, enrolled during active disease. The chain couples TRBV2 to TRBJ2-5; D is unresolved. Material: peripheral blood. The CDR3 DNA is TGTGCCAGCAGGGCCCTACGGAGCAACCGGGAGACCCAGTACTTC. Amino acid sequence: CASRALRSNRETQYF.